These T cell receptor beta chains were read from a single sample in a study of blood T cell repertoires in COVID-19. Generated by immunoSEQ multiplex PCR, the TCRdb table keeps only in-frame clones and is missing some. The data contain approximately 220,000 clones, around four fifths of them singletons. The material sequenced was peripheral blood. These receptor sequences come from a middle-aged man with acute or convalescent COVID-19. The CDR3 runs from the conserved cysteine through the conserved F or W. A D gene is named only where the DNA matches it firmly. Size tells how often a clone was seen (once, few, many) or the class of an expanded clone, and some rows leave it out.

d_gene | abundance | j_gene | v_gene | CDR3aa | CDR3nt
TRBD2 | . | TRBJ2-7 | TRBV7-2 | CASTPGLEYYEQYF | TGTGCCAGCACCCCGGGACTAGAGTACTACGAGCAGTACTTC
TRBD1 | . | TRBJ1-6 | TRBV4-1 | CASSLGGQENSPLHF | TGCGCCAGCAGCCTGGGTGGACAGGAGAATTCACCCCTCCACTTT
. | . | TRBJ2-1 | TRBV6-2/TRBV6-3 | CASSYSGRGNNEQFF | TGTGCCAGCAGTTACTCGGGAAGGGGGAACAATGAGCAGTTCTTC
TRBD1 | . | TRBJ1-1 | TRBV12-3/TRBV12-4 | CASTHDRVAAAFF | TGTGCCAGCACCCACGACAGGGTGGCCGCTGCTTTCTTT
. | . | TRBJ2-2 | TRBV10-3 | CAIQAGGRGPLYTGELFF | TGTGCCATCCAAGCTGGGGGCAGGGGCCCTCTATACACCGGGGAGCTGTTTTTT
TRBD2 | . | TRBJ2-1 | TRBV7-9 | CASSKTSGPYNEQFF | TGTGCCAGCAGCAAAACTAGCGGGCCCTACAATGAGCAGTTCTTC
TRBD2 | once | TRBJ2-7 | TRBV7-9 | CASSLGLRAYEQYF | TGTGCCAGCAGCTTGGGACTACGGGCCTACGAGCAGTACTTC
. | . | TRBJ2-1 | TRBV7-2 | CASSPSGSNNEQFF | TGTGCCAGCAGCCCCTCCGGGTCGAACAATGAGCAGTTCTTC
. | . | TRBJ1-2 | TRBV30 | CAWSSQKYGYTF | TGTGCCTGGAGTTCCCAGAAGTATGGCTACACCTTC
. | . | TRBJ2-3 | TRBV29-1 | CSALDSLSTDTQYF | TGCAGCGCCCTGGACAGTTTAAGCACAGATACGCAGTATTTT
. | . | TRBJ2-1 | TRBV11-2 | CASSLVAETNNEQFF | TGTGCCAGCAGCTTAGTAGCGGAGACTAACAATGAGCAGTTCTTC
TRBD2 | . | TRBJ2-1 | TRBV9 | CASSVSTSGSVLRYNEQFF | TGTGCCAGCAGCGTTAGTACTAGCGGGAGCGTCCTTCGCTACAATGAGCAGTTCTTC
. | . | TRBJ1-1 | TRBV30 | CAWSGSWEAFF | TGTGCCTGGAGTGGCAGTTGGGAAGCTTTCTTT
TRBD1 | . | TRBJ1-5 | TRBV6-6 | CASTRTGYEPQHF | TGTGCCAGCACCCGGACAGGTTATGAGCCCCAGCATTTT
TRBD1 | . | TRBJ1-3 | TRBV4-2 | CASSRPGGWRSGNTIYF | TGTGCCAGCAGCCGACCAGGGGGATGGCGCTCTGGAAACACCATATATTTT
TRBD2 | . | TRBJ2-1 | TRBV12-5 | CASNLATSGFDYNEQFF | TGTGCTAGTAACTTAGCGACTAGCGGGTTTGACTACAATGAGCAGTTCTTC
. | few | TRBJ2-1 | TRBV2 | CASSDGGVSWNEQFF | TGTGCCAGCAGTGACGGAGGGGTATCATGGAATGAGCAGTTCTTC
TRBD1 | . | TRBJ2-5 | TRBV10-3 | CAISETGTGPETQYF | TGTGCCATCAGTGAGACCGGGACAGGGCCAGAGACCCAGTACTTC
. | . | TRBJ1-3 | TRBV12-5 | CASGLVPSSGNTIYF | TGTGCTAGTGGTTTGGTTCCGAGCTCTGGAAACACCATATATTTT
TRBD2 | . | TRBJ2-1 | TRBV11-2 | CASSLRVSGSSYNEQFF | TGTGCCAGCAGCTTAAGGGTTAGCGGGAGCTCCTACAATGAGCAGTTCTTC
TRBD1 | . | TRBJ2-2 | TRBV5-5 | CASSPTGQGAGELFF | TGTGCCAGCAGCCCCACGGGACAGGGGGCCGGGGAGCTGTTTTTT
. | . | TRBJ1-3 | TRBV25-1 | CASSGAAGNTIYF | TGTGCCAGCAGTGGGGCAGCTGGAAACACCATATATTTT
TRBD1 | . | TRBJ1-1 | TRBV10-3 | CAIRTGGGAEAFF | TGTGCCATCAGGACAGGGGGAGGGGCTGAAGCTTTCTTT
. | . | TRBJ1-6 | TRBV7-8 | CASSLPGGVDSPLHF | TGTGCCAGCAGCCTTCCGGGGGGGGTTGATTCACCCCTCCACTTT
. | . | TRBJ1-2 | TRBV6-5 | CASSRREAGYGYTF | TGTGCCAGCAGCAGACGGGAAGCGGGCTATGGCTACACCTTC
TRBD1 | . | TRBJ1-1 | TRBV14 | CASSQDPTGVLSFF | TGTGCCAGCAGCCAAGATCCCACAGGGGTCCTTTCTTTCTTT
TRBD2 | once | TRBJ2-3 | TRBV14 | CASSPLAGNTDTQYF | TGTGCCAGCAGCCCCCTAGCGGGGAACACAGATACGCAGTATTTT
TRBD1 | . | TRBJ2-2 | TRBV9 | CASSDRDRGAQISPGELFF | TGTGCCAGCAGCGACCGGGACAGGGGCGCGCAGATTAGTCCCGGGGAGCTGTTTTTT
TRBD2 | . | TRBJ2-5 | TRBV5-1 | CASSLGLAVPNLQETQYF | TGCGCCAGCAGCTTGGGACTAGCCGTCCCGAATTTGCAAGAGACCCAGTACTTC
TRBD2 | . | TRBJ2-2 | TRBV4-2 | CASSQALAGGVGELFF | TGTGCCAGCAGCCAAGCGTTAGCGGGAGGAGTTGGGGAGCTGTTTTTT
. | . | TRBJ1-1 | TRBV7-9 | CASSLVNTEAFF | TGTGCCAGCAGCTTAGTAAACACTGAAGCTTTCTTT
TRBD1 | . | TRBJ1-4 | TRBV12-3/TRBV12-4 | CASSLGQAKLFF | TGTGCCAGCAGCCTGGGACAGGCAAAACTGTTTTTT